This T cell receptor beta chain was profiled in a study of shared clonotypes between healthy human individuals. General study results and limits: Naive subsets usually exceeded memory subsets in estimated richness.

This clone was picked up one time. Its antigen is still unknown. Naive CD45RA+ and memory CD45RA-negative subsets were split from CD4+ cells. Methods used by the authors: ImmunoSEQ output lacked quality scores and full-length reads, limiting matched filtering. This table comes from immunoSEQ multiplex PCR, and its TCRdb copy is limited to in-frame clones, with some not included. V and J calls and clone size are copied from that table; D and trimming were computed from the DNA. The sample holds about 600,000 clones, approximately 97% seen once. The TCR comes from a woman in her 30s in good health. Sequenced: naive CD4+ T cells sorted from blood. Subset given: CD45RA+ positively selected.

The CDR3 sequence is CASSSSGRGDYEQYF. CDR3 DNA: TGTGCCAGCAGCAGTAGCGGGAGGGGGGACTACGAGCAGTACTTC. The gene calls are TRBV7-2 and TRBJ2-7; 11 bases align to TRBD2. Germline V gene sequence: CDR1 SGHTA, CDR2 FQGNSA. This CDR3 has 15 amino acids. Unmatched junction bases numbered 6, after V lost 5 bases and J lost 3 bases.